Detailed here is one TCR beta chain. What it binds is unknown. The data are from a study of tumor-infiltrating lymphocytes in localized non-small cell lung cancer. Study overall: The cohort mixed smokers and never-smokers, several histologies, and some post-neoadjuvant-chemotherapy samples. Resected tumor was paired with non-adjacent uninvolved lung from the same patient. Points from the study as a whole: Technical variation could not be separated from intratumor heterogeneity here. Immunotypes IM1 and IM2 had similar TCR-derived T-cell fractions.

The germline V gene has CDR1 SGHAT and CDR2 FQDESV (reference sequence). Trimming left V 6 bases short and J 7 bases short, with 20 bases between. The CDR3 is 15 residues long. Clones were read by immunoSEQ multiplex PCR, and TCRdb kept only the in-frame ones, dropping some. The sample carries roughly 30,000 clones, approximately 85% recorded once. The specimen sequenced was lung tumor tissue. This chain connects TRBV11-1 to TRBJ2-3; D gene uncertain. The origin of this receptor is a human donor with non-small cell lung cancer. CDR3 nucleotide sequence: TGTGCCAGCAGTTTTGACACGGTCCTAAGGTATACGCAGTATTTT. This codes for CASSFDTVLRYTQYF.